This entry lists 8 T cell receptor beta chains sequenced from one sample in a study of cytomegalovirus exposure and HLA in healthy donors. Researchers ran the PCR with 60 Vbeta and 13 Jbeta primers. TCRdb's copy holds only in-frame clones and misses some; the assay was immunoSEQ multiplex PCR. In total, the table holds 50,000 to 70,000 clones. Sequenced input: PBMCs. Receptors were obtained from a woman aged 18-29 years in good health and CMV-seronegative.

V is TRBV4-1 and J is TRBJ1-2, with 10 bases lining up with TRBD1. The CDR3 is made up of 15 amino acids. CDR1 and CDR2 (germline): MGHRA, YSYEKL. V gave up 1 base and J gave up 4 bases; unmatched junction bases: 3. The CDR3 sequence is CASSQVGDRGYGYTF. In DNA, the CDR3 is TGCGCCAGCAGCCAAGTGGGGGACAGGGGCTATGGCTACACCTTC.

V and J are TRBV4-1 and TRBJ2-1; D perhaps matches TRBD2 (5 bases). The CDR3 spans 15 residues. Germline V gene data show CDR1 as MGHRA and CDR2 as YSYEKL. The V and J ends lost 3 bases and 4 bases respectively, with 13 bases between them. Written as DNA, the CDR3 is TGCGCCAGCAGCCACTTTACCGGGATATACAATGAGCAGTTCTTC. Translation gives CASSHFTGIYNEQFF.

The genes are TRBV6-1 and TRBJ1-6; D unresolved. The CDR3 contains 17 residues. Germline loops: CDR1 MNHNS, CDR2 SASEGT. Trimming pared 1 base from V and 4 bases from J, leaving 14 bases between. The CDR3 DNA follows: TGTGCCAGCAGTGAAGAATGGCCACGAGGGTATAATTCACCCCTCCACTTT. This translates into CASSEEWPRGYNSPLHF.

V usage is TRBV30 and J usage is TRBJ2-5; 7 bases are a match to TRBD2. The CDR3 consists of 13 residues. The V and J ends lost 5 bases and 0 bases, in that order; junction bases with no gene match: 3. Germline assignment: CDR1 GTSNPN and CDR2 SVGIG (reference sequence). The CDR3 DNA follows: TGTGCCTGGGGGGGGGATTACCAAGAGACCCAGTACTTC. This codes for CAWGGDYQETQYF. The full variable domain, with the rest looked up from reference TRBV30 and TRBJ2-5, is SQTIHQWPATLVQPVGSPLSLECTVEGTSNPNLYWYRQAAGRGLQLLFYSVGIGQISSEVPQNLSASRPQDRQFILSSKKLLLSDSGFYLCAWGGDYQETQYFGPGTRLLVL.

The rearrangement links TRBV6-5 to TRBJ2-3, with TRBD2 matching 11 bases. The CDR3 length is 14 residues. Germline V gives CDR1 MNHEY, CDR2 SVGAGI. The J segment lost 13 bases and the V segment lost 5 bases, leaving 11 bases of the junction unmatched. CDR3 residues: CASSLGTSGFPEYF. The DNA of the CDR3 is TGTGCCAGCAGTCTAGGGACTAGCGGATTCCCTGAGTATTTT.

V and J are TRBV30 and TRBJ1-1, with a tentative D call TRBD1 (6 bases). The germline gives CDR1 GTSNPN, CDR2 SVGIG (reference sequence). Between the trimmed V and J ends, which lost 4 bases and 3 bases, there was a span of 12 bases. The CDR3 length is 13 residues. CDR3 DNA sequence: TGTGCCTGGACAGGGGAAGGCGACACTGAAGCTTTCTTT. Its translation: CAWTGEGDTEAFF.

In regard to this clone: Distinct nucleotide sequences in the sample also encode this CDR3. CDR3: CASSELENTEAFF. The CDR3 region has the DNA TGTGCCAGCAGTGAATTAGAGAACACTGAAGCTTTCTTT. The V call is TRBV2, the J call TRBJ1-1; no clear D. The CDR3 runs to 13 residues. The germline V and J ends were trimmed by 2 bases and 1 base, with 5 bases remaining between them. Germline CDR1 and CDR2: SNHLY and FYNNEI.

The V gene is TRBV28, the J gene TRBJ2-3; D uncertain. The CDR3 length is 14 residues. Germline-derived CDR1 and CDR2 are MDHEN and SYDVKM. The V end lost 7 bases, the J end lost 1 base, and 12 bases lay between the germline ends. The CDR3 loop is CASTLTGGTDTQYF. In DNA, the CDR3 is TGTGCCAGCACCCTGACTGGAGGCACAGATACGCAGTATTTT.